This T cell receptor beta chain was obtained from a study of blood T cells in healthy people across ages. A word on this clonotype: This clone may be a read error of a much larger clone one base away.

From germline, CDR1 is MGHRA and CDR2 YSYEKL. CDR3 length: 15 amino acids. Trimming removed 1 base from V and 8 bases from J, with 16 bases in between. For the second PCR, which ran for roughly 6 to 11 cycles, a sample-barcoded 5' primer and a J-beta primer mix were used. With 12 random nucleotides, a template-switch adaptor tagged each individual cDNA molecule. CDR3-containing paired-end reads numbered at least 3 million in each sample. Using its own MiXCR run on the 5' RACE reads, TCRdb lists one record per CDR3 protein. The sample has around 1,500,000 distinct CDR3 sequences; roughly 27% are singletons.

Sequencing was done on a sample of blood. This clonotype was obtained from a woman aged 25 to 39 in good health. V is TRBV4-1 and J is TRBJ2-3; D unresolved. CDR3 amino acids: CASSQGSSERATQYF. In DNA form, the CDR3 reads TGCGCCAGCAGCCAAGGAAGCTCCGAAAGGGCTACGCAGTATTTT.